This TCR beta chain comes out of a study of blood T cell repertoires in COVID-19. Study details: Samples of COVID-19 (acute and convalescent) were obtained from the United States, Italy and Spain. PBMCs, B-cell-depleted T cells, or T cells were the source of the cDNA or gDNA that made up the material.

Authors' analysis steps: Reference gene primer amplification gave nucleated cell count estimates. The method was immunoSEQ multiplex PCR; TCRdb's version includes in-frame clones alone and lacks a portion of them. That table is the source of V, J and clone size, and D and trimming were worked out from the DNA. This table holds around 100,000 clones, approximately 86% found once. Germline-derived CDR1 and CDR2 are SGHRS and YFSETQ. The V and J ends lost 4 bases and 3 bases respectively, with 14 bases between them. The CDR3 has 14 amino acids. This chain connects TRBV5-1 to TRBJ2-7; a possible D gene is TRBD1 (5 bases). This sequence was found in a man aged 40-50 years with acute or convalescent COVID-19. The sequenced sample consisted of peripheral blood. The CDR3 region has the DNA TGCGCCAGCAGCCCCCGGCAGGGTAGCTACGAGCAGTACTTC. Residues: CASSPRQGSYEQYF.